Below, one TCR beta chain is given with its context. No antigen is known for it. TCRdb recomputed calls from the 5' RACE reads with MiXCR, one row per CDR3 protein. The data hold hundreds of thousands of distinct CDR3 sequences, with 24% observed a single time. This record belongs to a study of identical twins. Study outcomes and limitations: Fewer insertions were carried by abundant cord blood beta clonotypes, but none was seen in memory repertoires.

There are 16 residues in the CDR3. CDR1 and CDR2 (germline): LGHDT, YNNKEL (reference sequence). The J segment lost 4 bases and the V segment lost 4 bases, leaving 8 bases of the junction unmatched. The data were also submitted as part of a second study, on T cells expressing NK-cell markers. From that report: Among CD8+ T cells from more than five donors, dominant NKG2C+ clonotypes accounted for about 1.0-8%. Certain NKG2C+ T cell clones were expanded, and their HCMV specificity remained unclear.

Specimen: CD4+ T cells sorted from blood. This TCR derives from a woman aged 18 to 35 in good health. The J gene is TRBJ1-1, the V gene TRBV3-1; 11 bases fit TRBD1. The CDR3 loop reads CASSRRTGGAVTEAFF. The CDR3 DNA follows: TGTGCCAGCAGCCGGCGGACAGGGGGCGCGGTCACTGAAGCTTTCTTT.